This paragraph reports one T cell receptor beta chain. The record originates from a study of long-term antiretroviral therapy in people with HIV. With survey level as its setting, the immunoSEQ assay was v3.0. Data came from immunoSEQ multiplex PCR; TCRdb stores just in-frame clones and leaves some out. The sample shows tens of thousands of clones, roughly 88% of them seen only once. CDR1 is GTSNPN, CDR2 SVGIG, per germline (reference sequence). Trimming left V 3 bases short and J 8 bases short, with 10 bases between. The CDR3 spans 12 residues. This TCR was recovered from a man aged 25 to 45 with HIV. Here the sequenced sample was unsorted PBMCs, taken around 4.5 years after starting antiretroviral therapy. The chain combines TRBV30 with TRBJ2-2; no firm D call. CDR3 sequence (DNA): TGTGCCTGGAGCCCACTGGGGGGGGAGCTGTTTTTT. Encoded protein: CAWSPLGGELFF.